The TCR beta chain described here comes from a study of radiotherapy plus CTLA-4 blockade in lung cancer. As for the study in general: Objective responses were seen in under 20% of patients, disease control in about 30%. The study's findings and limits: Expansion of tumor-derived TCR clones was observed in blood after radiotherapy plus ipilimumab.

With V trimmed by 1 base and J by 0 bases, 3 bases remained unmatched. The CDR3 length is 15 residues. Germline assignment: CDR1 LNHDA and CDR2 SQIVND (reference sequence). As concerns this clone: Its antigen is currently unknown.

Profiled with immunoSEQ multiplex PCR; TCRdb holds only in-frame clones, not every one. Here the sample spans some 73,000 clones, 78% being singletons. The V call is TRBV19, the J call TRBJ2-7; 7 nucleotides match TRBD2. This clonotype was obtained from a human donor with non-small cell lung cancer whose response to radiotherapy plus ipilimumab could not be evaluated. Some clones in this sample may be carry-over from other donors' samples. The material sequenced was peripheral blood, taken from a patient treated with radiotherapy plus ipilimumab. Written as DNA, the CDR3 is TGTGCCAGTAGTATAGCCGCTAGCGGCTCCTACGAGCAGTACTTC. Translated, it gives CASSIAASGSYEQYF. The full variable domain, with the rest looked up from reference TRBV19 and TRBJ2-7, is DGGITQSPKYLFRKEGQNVTLSCEQNLNHDAMYWYRQDPGQGLRLIYYSQIVNDFQKGDIAEGYSVSREKKESFPLTVTSAQKNPTAFYLCASSIAASGSYEQYFGPGTRLTVT.